These 14 T cell receptor beta chains were sequenced from one sample in a study of T cell changes during pregnancy in multiple sclerosis. Some clones are missing from TCRdb's copy, which holds only in-frame ones; the method was immunoSEQ multiplex PCR. Of 45,000 or so clones in the sample, 85% to 90% are singletons; the top ten hold roughly 2%. This specimen consisted of peripheral blood, obtained in the first trimester of pregnancy. These receptors all stem from a female donor with multiple sclerosis, enrolled in a pregnancy study.

The rearrangement uses TRBV19 and TRBJ2-1, with D perhaps TRBD1 (6 bases). V was cut by 7 bases and J by 5 bases, with 15 bases left in between. This CDR3 comprises 14 residues. CDR1 and CDR2 from the germline V gene are LNHDA and SQIVND (reference sequence). In DNA, the CDR3 is TGTGCCAGTAAACCCCGGACAGAAAACAATGAGCAGTTCTTC. This codes for CASKPRTENNEQFF.

This clone was observed once. The genes are TRBV29-1 and TRBJ2-1, with TRBD1 matching 8 bases. The V gene end was trimmed by 8 bases and the J gene end by 3 bases; junction bases not matched to a gene: 9. This CDR3 has 14 amino acids. CDR1 and CDR2 from the germline V gene are SQVTM and ANQGSEA. The CDR3 protein is CSTPTGAGYNEQFF. The CDR3 region has the DNA TGCAGCACCCCGACAGGGGCCGGCTACAATGAGCAGTTCTTC.

V and J are TRBV4-3 and TRBJ2-7, with 7 bases identical to TRBD1. Germline V gene lookup returns CDR1 LGHNA and CDR2 YSLEER. With V trimmed by 4 bases and J by 3 bases, 3 bases remained unmatched. The CDR3 covers 13 residues. Here the CDR3 DNA reads TGCGCCAGCAGCCCGGGACAGTTCTACGAGCAGTACTTC. Protein product: CASSPGQFYEQYF.

The chain couples TRBV30 to TRBJ1-1, with D unclear. Germline CDR1 reads GTSNPN; CDR2 reads SVGIG (reference sequence). This CDR3 has 13 residues. V was trimmed by 0 bases and J by 5 bases, leaving 10 bases between them. CDR3 sequence (DNA): TGTGCCTGGAGTGTACATCCGGGGACTGAAGCTTTCTTT. It encodes CAWSVHPGTEAFF. The whole variable domain, filled in from reference TRBV30 and TRBJ1-1, reads SQTIHQWPATLVQPVGSPLSLECTVEGTSNPNLYWYRQAAGRGLQLLFYSVGIGQISSEVPQNLSASRPQDRQFILSSKKLLLSDSGFYLCAWSVHPGTEAFFGQGTRLTVV.

This chain joins TRBV2 and TRBJ2-3; 9 bases line up with TRBD2. Per germline, CDR1 SNHLY and CDR2 FYNNEI. The CDR3 covers 16 residues. The J segment lost 3 bases and the V segment lost 5 bases, leaving 9 bases of the junction unmatched. CDR3 sequence (DNA): TGTGCCAGCAGTTCCCTTAGCGGGGGATCGACAGATACGCAGTATTTT. It specifies CASSSLSGGSTDTQYF.

This clone was seen just once. The chain has TRBV18 and TRBJ1-1; D is undetermined. Germline assignment: CDR1 KGHSH and CDR2 LQKENI. The V end was cut by 2 bases, the J end by 1 base, with 17 bases between. CDR3 length: 17 residues. As DNA, the CDR3 is TGTGCCAGCTCACCATTCGCCGGGCAGGCGGGGAACACTGAAGCTTTCTTT. It is translated as CASSPFAGQAGNTEAFF. Drawing the rest from reference TRBV18 and TRBJ1-1, the complete variable domain is NAGVMQNPRHLVRRRGQEARLRCSPMKGHSHVYWYRQLPEEGLKFMVYLQKENIIDESGMPKERFSAEFPKEGPSILRIQQVVRGDSAAYFCASSPFAGQAGNTEAFFGQGTRLTVV.

This clone was picked up one time. This sequence joins TRBV6-6 and TRBJ2-5, with 9 nucleotides matching TRBD2. V lost 2 bases, J lost 5 bases, and 6 bases stayed unmatched. The CDR3 has 15 residues. Germline V gives CDR1 MNHNY, CDR2 SVGAGI (reference sequence). The CDR3 loop reads CASSYGAGGPETQYF. CDR3 sequence (DNA): TGTGCCAGCAGTTACGGTGCGGGGGGGCCGGAGACCCAGTACTTC.

J is TRBJ2-1 and V is TRBV19; D may be TRBD1 (6 bases). V was cut by 5 bases and J by 5 bases, with 10 bases left in between. CDR1 and CDR2 from the germline V gene are LNHDA and SQIVND (reference sequence). The CDR3 has 13 residues. The CDR3 DNA sequence: TGTGCCAGTAGTTACAGGGATGACAATGAGCAGTTCTTC. This sequence encodes CASSYRDDNEQFF.

As concerns this clone: A junction boundary mismatches the germline segment, possibly from a read error. This rearrangement joins TRBV7-7 to TRBJ2-1; unclear D gene. The CDR3 has 11 amino acids. The germline V gene has CDR1 SSHAT and CDR2 FNYEAQ (reference sequence). CDR3 in amino acids: CASSPYNEQFF. In nucleotides, the CDR3 is TGTGCTAGCAGCCCTTACAATGAGCAGTTCTTC.

The chain has TRBV7-2 and TRBJ1-6; D is uncertain. Germline lookup yields CDR1 SGHTA and CDR2 FQGNSA. V lost 5 bases to trimming and J lost 9 bases, with 11 bases between them. The length of the CDR3 is 13 residues. The CDR3, as DNA: TGTGCCAGCAGCCCAGATCGGGGTTCACCCCTCCACTTT. Translation gives CASSPDRGSPLHF.

The J gene is TRBJ1-2, the V gene TRBV9; D perhaps matches TRBD1 (6 bases). Trimming took off 3 bases at V and 2 bases at J, with 17 bases between the two ends. There are 16 residues in the CDR3. The germline V gene has CDR1 SGDLS and CDR2 YYNGEE. CDR3 coding DNA: TGTGCCAGCAGCGGGAGAACCGGGACAAACAACTATGGCTACACCTTC. It encodes CASSGRTGTNNYGYTF.

This CDR3 is CASSKQAAGNTIYF. CDR3 in DNA: TGCGCCAGCAGCAAACAGGCTGCTGGAAACACCATATATTTT. This chain links TRBV5-1 with TRBJ1-3; tentatively, D is TRBD1 (5 bases). V was trimmed by 4 bases and J by 2 bases, leaving 10 bases between them. This CDR3 has 14 residues. CDR1 and CDR2 (germline): SGHRS, YFSETQ.

The V gene is TRBV2, the J gene TRBJ2-1; the D gene is possibly TRBD1 (6 bases). The CDR3 length is 14 residues. The germline V and J ends were trimmed by 8 bases and 10 bases, with 21 bases remaining between them. Germline CDR1 SNHLY, CDR2 FYNNEI. Here the CDR3 reads CASGKNRDKEEQFF. CDR3 bases: TGTGCCAGCGGGAAAAACCGGGACAAGGAAGAGCAGTTCTTC.

The chain uses TRBV4-3 and TRBJ2-7, with TRBD1 matching 7 bases. The V segment lost 5 bases and the J segment 2 bases; nucleotides outside the gene matches: 9. The CDR3 has 15 amino acids. CDR1 LGHNA and CDR2 YSLEER come from the germline V gene. The CDR3 is CASSESGTATYEQYF. In DNA form, the CDR3 reads TGCGCCAGCAGCGAATCCGGGACAGCCACCTACGAGCAGTACTTC.